This TCR beta chain was observed in a study of tumor-infiltrating lymphocytes in oesophageal squamous cell carcinoma. MiXCR, applied by TCRdb to the PCR reads, yields one record per CDR3 protein. The sample includes 21,000 or so distinct CDR3 sequences, about two fifths seen only once; the top ten take more than 30%. Germline V gene data show CDR1 as SGHVS and CDR2 as FNYEAQ. The CDR3 sequence is 16 residues long. This rearrangement joins TRBV7-6 to TRBJ2-5; a possible D gene is TRBD1 (7 bases). Gene TRBJ2-1 matches the end of the DNA better, so the J call may be wrong. The sequenced sample consisted of esophageal tumor tissue. The receptor was isolated from a male donor with esophageal squamous cell carcinoma. This CDR3 reads CASSLAQGGEYNEQFF. DNA for the CDR3: TGTGCCAGCAGCTTAGCGCAGGGGGGTGAATACAATGAGCAGTTCTTC.